These 29 T cell receptor delta chains came from one sample sequenced in a study of γδ T cells in repeated Plasmodium falciparum infection. TCRdb reanalyzed the multiplex PCR reads using CATT. The data show 90,000 or so delta-chain clones, 0.75% to 1% seen once. Vgamma9/Vdelta2+ and Vdelta2-negative gammadelta T cells were flow-sorted from PBMC for bulk sequencing. Sequencing was done on a sample of gamma-delta T cells from blood. Receptors originate from a pool of human donors (malaria-infected and uninfected, not separated).

This clone was observed a few times. The TCRdb protein comes from a much larger clone and disagrees with this DNA's translation at residue 4, likely due to a read error; the protein given here is derived from the DNA. Other DNA variants within this sample encode the same CDR3. V gene TRDV2 combines with J gene TRDJ3; TRDD3 aligns across 12 bases. TCRdb is silent on the J gene; assignment here came from matching the DNA to germline. CDR1 and CDR2 from the germline V gene are GEAIGNYY and EKD. This CDR3 is 19 amino acids long. Trimming removed 5 bases from V and 0 bases from J; junction bases left unmatched: 7. The chain's CDR3 is CACGTVLGDTSWDTRQMFF. CDR3 DNA: TGTGCCTGTGGCACGGTACTGGGGGATACCTCCTGGGACACCCGACAGATGTTTTTC.

Remarks on this clone: It differs at one base from a far larger clone, so likely a read error. This same CDR3 is encoded by further DNA sequences in the sample. This sequence joins TRDV1 and TRDJ1, with D possibly matching TRDD3 (5 bases). Because TCRdb records no J gene, it was assigned here through a match of the DNA to germline. CDR1 and CDR2 (germline): TSWWSYY, QGS. The CDR3 has 12 amino acids. CDR3 residues: CALGAVSQKLIF. The CDR3 region has the DNA TGCGCTCTTGGGGCCGTTTCCCAAAAACTCATCTTT.

In its sample, this clone was seen a few times. A read error likely explains why the TCRdb protein, taken from a much larger clone, differs from this DNA's translation at residue 17; the protein shown is translated from the DNA. This chain joins TRDV2 and TRDJ1; 13 bases match TRDD3. The J gene comes from matching the DNA to germline here; TCRdb lacks it. CDR1 GEAIGNYY and CDR2 EKD come from the germline V gene. CDR3 length: 20 amino acids. CDR3 protein: CACDTEGSRNWGIRTDELIF. The DNA of the CDR3 is TGTGCCTGTGACACCGAGGGGTCCAGGAACTGGGGGATACGCACCGATGAACTCATCTTT.

This clone was recorded a few times. TCRdb's listed protein matches a much larger clone and diverges from this DNA's translation at residue 16, likely through a read error; the protein shown comes from the DNA. The chain is built from TRAV14/DV4 and TRDJ1; TRDD3 aligns across 10 bases. Germline-derived CDR1 and CDR2 are TSDPSYG and QGSYDQQN (reference sequence). The CDR3 extends over 18 amino acids. In DNA, the CDR3 is TGTGCAATCATACACCTACGTTTTGGGGGGATACGTACCGATAAACCCATCTTT. Protein: CAIIHLRFGGIRTDKPIF.

This clone was found many times. TCRdb's protein, taken from a much larger clone, differs from this DNA's translation at residue 3, likely owing to a read error; the protein displayed comes from the DNA. The chain is built from TRDV2 and TRDJ3; D gene ambiguous. The J gene comes from matching the DNA to germline here; TCRdb lacks it. This CDR3 has 13 amino acids. CDR1 is GEAIGNYY and CDR2 is EKD in the germline V gene. CDR3 nucleotides: TGTGCCCGTGACACCTGGGACACCCGACAGATGTTTTTC. Its translation: CARDTWDTRQMFF.

This clone has only a few counts. The TCRdb protein comes from a much larger clone and disagrees with this DNA's translation at residue 18, likely due to a read error; the protein given here is derived from the DNA. This chain uses TRDV3 with TRDJ1, with 11 positions matching TRDD3. The CDR3 loop spans 20 amino acids. Germline CDR1 and CDR2: TVYSNPD and GDNSRS (reference sequence). The CDR3 nucleotides are TGTGCCTTTAGTTCTTCCTACATGGGAACTACTGGGGGATATCCCGATAAACCCATCTTT. Translated, it gives CAFSSSYMGTTGGYPDKPIF.

This clone showed up just a few times. A far more abundant clone sits one base away, making this likely a read error. The same CDR3 also results from other DNA sequences found in this sample. The chain carries TRDV2 and TRDJ1; TRDD3 might be the D (6 bases). V lost 1 base and J 0 bases, leaving 14 bases between the germline ends. Per the germline V gene, CDR1 is GEAIGNYY and CDR2 is EKD. CDR3 length: 16 residues. The CDR3 nucleotides read TGTGCCTGTGACACACTTTGGGGGCCACACACCGATAAACTCATCTTT. Its translation is CACDTLWGPHTDKLIF.

This clone was found a few times. This likely came from a read error, as a far larger clone is one base away. The same CDR3 can be traced to other DNA sequences in this sample. DNA for the CDR3: TGTGCCTGTGACACCGTTCTACTGGGGGATAAAAGGGGTCGGAGTACCGATAAACTCATCTTT. It yields the protein CACDTVLLGDKRGRSTDKLIF. The chain joins TRDV2 to TRDJ1, with TRDD3 matching 11 bases. The J gene, not given by TCRdb, was assigned here from a germline match of the nucleotide sequence. Germline V gene sequence: CDR1 GEAIGNYY, CDR2 EKD. V lost 0 bases and J lost 2; bases outside the gene matches: 19. The CDR3 runs 21 residues.

There are a few counts of this clone. This DNA's translation and the protein TCRdb lists, from a much larger clone, do not match at residue 10, likely due to a read error; the protein shown is translated from the DNA. V usage is TRDV1 and J usage is TRDJ1; possible D gene TRDD2, 6 bases. The J gene was not available in TCRdb and was assigned here by matching the DNA to germline segments. The CDR3 runs 20 residues. The germline CDR1 and CDR2 sequences are TSWWSYY and QGS. V lost 2 bases and J lost 0, with 25 bases in between. The CDR3 nucleotides read TGTGCTCTTGGGGAATCCTACGCCCCCCTCGGACTGCTGTACACCGATAAACTCATCTTT. Translation gives CALGESYAPLGLLYTDKLIF.

This clone was seen more than once but under ten times. The TCRdb record carries a much larger clone's protein, which differs from this DNA's translation at residue 16; a read error is the likely cause, and the protein listed here is the DNA translation. The J gene has no call, while the V gene is TRDV2; no check of the table's D call, TRDD3, against the DNA was made. The CDR3 covers 18 residues. Germline lookup yields CDR1 GEAIGNYY and CDR2 EKD. CDR3 loop: CACDALHGEGYRGDKPIF. In nucleotides, the CDR3 is TGTGCCTGTGACGCACTACACGGGGAGGGATACCGCGGCGATAAACCCATCTTT.

The sample holds a few counts of this clone. The TCRdb record carries a much larger clone's protein, which differs from this DNA's translation at residue 4; a read error is the likely cause, and the protein listed here is the DNA translation. The V and J genes are TRDV2 and TRDJ1; D is undetermined. TCRdb is silent on the J gene; assignment here came from matching the DNA to germline. Germline-derived CDR1 and CDR2 are GEAIGNYY and EKD. The CDR3 covers 16 residues. DNA for the CDR3: TGTGCCTGTGGCACCGTGGTCCGATCACCAGGCGATAAACTCATCTTT. Amino acid sequence: CACGTVVRSPGDKLIF.

As to this clone: A far more abundant clone sits one base away, making this likely a read error. Other nucleotide sequences in the sample specify the same CDR3. The chain has TRDV2 and TRDJ1; unclear D gene. The CDR3 runs to 15 residues. Germline V gene data show CDR1 as GEAIGNYY and CDR2 as EKD. Trimming took off 0 bases at V and 0 bases at J, with 10 bases between the two ends. As DNA, the CDR3 is TGTGCCTGTGACACCTCCTGGAGCAACACCGATAAACTCATCTTT. Translated: CACDTSWSNTDKLIF.

This clone has only a few counts. The protein TCRdb gives is from a much larger clone and does not agree with this DNA's translation at residue 11, likely a read error; the protein shown here comes from the DNA. The CDR3, as DNA: TGTGCTCTTGGGGCACCTTCGGGGATAGGGACGGGAACCGATAAACTCATCTTT. This codes for CALGAPSGIGTGTDKLIF. The chain recombines TRDV1 with TRDJ1, with 7 nucleotides matching TRDD3. This CDR3 has 18 amino acids. Trimming removed 4 bases from V and 2 bases from J; junction bases left unmatched: 16. CDR1 TSWWSYY and CDR2 QGS come from the germline V gene.

A remark on this clone: A far larger clone is one nucleotide away, so this likely arose from a read error. The same CDR3 is also encoded by other DNA sequences in this sample. The chain is built from TRDV2 and TRDJ1; maybe TRDD2 (5 bases). TCRdb supplies no J gene; here it was assigned by aligning the nucleotide sequence to germline. Between the trimmed V and J ends, which lost 5 bases and 2 bases, there was a span of 23 bases. Germline V CDR1 and CDR2: GEAIGNYY, EKD. The CDR3 runs 17 residues. CDR3: CACGPSGTYSRTDKLIF. The CDR3 region has the DNA TGTGCCTGTGGCCCCAGTGGAACCTACTCCCGGACCGATAAACTCATCTTT.

This clone was seen a few times. A far larger clone is one nucleotide away, so this likely arose from a read error. Other DNA sequences in this sample translate to the same CDR3. The CDR3 loop reads CACDNVPPHTTDKLIF. CDR3 coding DNA: TGTGCCTGTGACAACGTCCCCCCCCACACGACCGACAAACTCATCTTT. The rearrangement uses TRDV2 and TRDJ1, with D hard to call. The CDR3 extends over 16 amino acids. Germline assignment: CDR1 GEAIGNYY and CDR2 EKD.

Note on this clone: The TCRdb protein comes from a much larger clone and disagrees with this DNA's translation at residue 14, likely due to a read error; the protein given here is derived from the DNA. The rearrangement uses TRDV2 and TRDJ1; D is undetermined. No J gene is reported in TCRdb; it was inferred here by comparing the DNA with germline. Trimming removed 1 base at V and 8 bases at J, with 28 bases between. The CDR3 extends over 18 amino acids. The germline CDR1 and CDR2 sequences are GEAIGNYY and EKD. CDR3 loop: CACDTVQVGAGTPGKLIF. The CDR3 nucleotides are TGTGCCTGTGACACGGTCCAGGTGGGTGCGGGCACCCCGGGCAAACTCATCTTT.

As for this clone: A far larger clone is one nucleotide away, so this likely arose from a read error. Other nucleotide sequences from this sample produce the same CDR3. The chain joins TRDV1 to TRDJ1; TRDD3 aligns across 7 bases. TCRdb leaves out the J gene; it was filled in here by matching the DNA to germline. The CDR3 runs to 23 residues. From germline, CDR1 is TSWWSYY and CDR2 QGS. The CDR3 DNA follows: TGTGCTCTTGGGGAACTCCGCCGTTTTAAAGGGGACTGGGGTTTACCGTACACCGACAAACTCATCTTT. Residues: CALGELRRFKGDWGLPYTDKLIF.

This clone has at least ten counts. TCRdb records a much larger clone's protein for this DNA, with a difference at residue 8 that likely arises from a read error; the protein given is the translation of the DNA. The chain employs TRDV2 and TRDJ1; 11 bases map to TRDD3. TCRdb does not report a J gene; here it was assigned by matching the DNA to germline references. The CDR3 covers 22 residues. The trim removed 6 bases at V and 2 bases at J, leaving 28 bases unmatched. Germline V gives CDR1 GEAIGNYY, CDR2 EKD. In nucleotides, the CDR3 is TGTGCCTGTTGGCATCCTACGCCTTCTAGGTCTACTGGGGGATATTTTACCGATAAACTCATCTTT. Protein product: CACWHPTPSRSTGGYFTDKLIF.

In its sample, this clone was seen a few times. One base separates it from a far larger clone, so it is likely a read error. In the same sample, other DNA sequences code for this CDR3. V is TRDV2 and J is TRDJ1; TRDD3 matches at 12 bases. The J gene was missing in TCRdb and was found by matching the end of the DNA to germline. The CDR3 spans 16 residues. The germline V gene has CDR1 GEAIGNYY and CDR2 EKD. J gave up 5 bases and V 7 bases, and 13 bases lay outside the gene matches. CDR3 sequence reads: CAWGFSYWGILDKLIF. CDR3 nucleotides: TGTGCCTGGGGATTCTCGTACTGGGGGATACTAGATAAACTCATCTTT.

This clone turned up a few times. TCRdb lists the protein of a much larger clone for this DNA, which differs at residue 9, so this is likely a read error; the protein given here is translated from the DNA itself. V and J are TRDV1 and TRDJ1; 9 bases are shared with TRDD3. In germline, CDR1 is TSWWSYY, CDR2 QGS. This CDR3 is 22 amino acids long. V trimming: 5 bases; J trimming: 0 bases; junction bases outside the gene matches: 25. As DNA, the CDR3 is TGTGCTCTTGGGCCCCTGGAATTCTTTCGATCTATACTGGGGGACTACACCGATAAACTCATCTTT. This translates into CALGPLEFFRSILGDYTDKLIF.

Details on this clone: This probably arose from a read error, given a far larger clone one base away. The sample contains more than one DNA sequence encoding this CDR3. CDR3 bases: TGTGCCCTTGGGGGCCCTGGGAGTGTGACGACCGGGGCACTGGGGGAGAGTCGGTTCGGTAAACTCATCTTT. This sequence encodes CALGGPGSVTTGALGESRFGKLIF. This chain connects TRDV1 to TRDJ1; 9 positions agree with TRDD3. Germline matching of the DNA provided the J gene here, since TCRdb leaves it blank. In germline, CDR1 is TSWWSYY, CDR2 QGS. The CDR3 contains 24 residues.

The table lists this clone with a few counts. The protein held in TCRdb is that of a much larger clone and does not match this DNA's translation at residue 16, likely because of a read error; the protein shown is translated from the DNA. The J gene was not called, though the V gene is TRDV2; no DNA check was done on the table's D call, TRDD3. The germline V gene encodes CDR1 GEAIGNYY and CDR2 EKD. The CDR3 is made up of 18 amino acids. CDR3 coding DNA: TGTGCCTGTGACAACGTACTGGGGGATTCTCGTCCCACCGATAAACACATCTTT. Its translation: CACDNVLGDSRPTDKHIF.

In this sample, this clone turned up a few times. A far more abundant clone sits one base away, making this likely a read error. The same CDR3 can be traced to other DNA sequences in this sample. The J gene is TRDJ1, the V gene TRDV1; D gene ambiguous. Assignment of the J gene here rests on matching the DNA to germline, because TCRdb gives none. The CDR3 is 18 residues long. Germline values: CDR1 TSWWSYY, CDR2 QGS. The CDR3 sequence: CALGEPPTGGTYTDKLIF. The CDR3 bases are TGTGCTCTTGGGGAACCCCCCACCGGTGGAACTTACACCGACAAACTCATCTTT.

Concerning this clone itself: A far larger clone is one base from this, pointing to a likely read error. This sample also contains other DNA sequences that code for the same CDR3. The rearrangement uses TRDV1 and TRDJ1, with 10 bases lining up with TRDD3. The J gene, absent from TCRdb, was called here by matching the DNA to germline. The V gene's germline CDR1 is TSWWSYY and CDR2 QGS. The CDR3 extends over 20 amino acids. Germline trimming cut 4 bases from V and 3 bases from J; bases unmatched to any gene: 20. The CDR3 coding sequence is TGTGCTCTTGGGGGAGCCCATGGGTTGGGGGATACAAGAGGGGCCGATAAACTCATCTTT. Encoded protein: CALGGAHGLGDTRGADKLIF.

Concerning this clone: With only one base between it and a far larger clone, this is likely a read error. Other DNA sequences in the same sample also yield this CDR3. The chain carries TRDV2 and TRDJ1, with TRDD3 identical over 8 bases. In the absence of a J gene in TCRdb, the DNA was matched to germline to assign it here. Germline CDR1 GEAIGNYY, CDR2 EKD. The CDR3 sequence is 19 residues long. Losses at the gene ends were 0 bases for V and 1 base for J; bases not matched to a gene: 15. The CDR3 DNA sequence: TGTGCCTGTGACACCTCGTACTGGGGGCCTAAGAAAGTCACCGATAAACTCATCTTT. Amino acids: CACDTSYWGPKKVTDKLIF.

This clone was found a few times. A far larger clone is only one base removed, so a read error is likely. Other DNA sequences within the sample encode an identical CDR3. The J gene has no call, while the V gene is TRDV2; the DNA was not used to check the table's D call, TRDD3. Germline loops: CDR1 GEAIGNYY, CDR2 EKD. This CDR3 is built from 18 residues. The CDR3 region is CACEPLSTGVGYTDKLIF. CDR3 nucleotides: TGTGCCTGTGAGCCCCTCTCTACTGGGGTCGGGTACACCGATAAGCTCATCTTT.

A remark on this clone: TCRdb has a much larger clone's protein, which differs at residue 11 from the translation of this DNA, likely because of a read error; what is shown is the protein translated from the DNA. The chain couples TRDV1 to TRDJ1, with D perhaps assigned TRDD1 or TRDD3 (6 bases each). Looked up from germline, CDR1 is TSWWSYY and CDR2 is QGS. V lost 4 bases and J 2 bases, leaving 23 bases between the germline ends. CDR3 length: 18 amino acids. CDR3 region: CALGGFRKLGNSTDKLIF. The CDR3, as DNA: TGTGCTCTTGGGGGCTTTCGAAAGCTGGGGAATAGTACCGATAAACTCATCTTT.

Comments on this clone: This likely traces to a read error, being one base from a far larger clone. The same CDR3 also results from other DNA sequences found in this sample. The V gene is TRDV2, the J gene TRDJ1; 12 bases fit TRDD3. The J gene is absent in TCRdb and was assigned here via DNA matching to germline. The germline V gene encodes CDR1 GEAIGNYY and CDR2 EKD. The V gene end was trimmed by 3 bases and the J gene end by 0 bases; junction bases not matched to a gene: 13. The CDR3 totals 19 residues. For the CDR3, the DNA is TGTGCCTGTGACCCTCTGGGGGATACGCCCTCGTCGTACACCGATAAACTCATCTTT. Translating it yields CACDPLGDTPSSYTDKLIF.

Notes on this clone: TCRdb assigns this DNA the protein of a much larger clone, which departs from its translation at residue 5; this likely reflects a read error, and the protein shown comes from translating the DNA. This chain uses TRDV2 with TRDJ1; TRDD3 might be the D (6 bases). TCRdb supplies no J gene; here it was assigned by aligning the nucleotide sequence to germline. The CDR3 runs to 16 residues. The V and J ends lost 2 bases and 8 bases respectively, with 23 bases between them. Germline V gene lookup returns CDR1 GEAIGNYY and CDR2 EKD. In DNA, the CDR3 is TGTGCCTGTGACATCCCTTGGGATAGCCCCCCAAAGAAACTCATCTTT. It translates to CACDIPWDSPPKKLIF.